The clone carrying this TCR beta chain has just a few counts. The antigen remains undetermined. MiXCR, run by TCRdb on the RT-PCR reads, gives a single entry per CDR3 protein. This sample has about 780,000 distinct CDR3 sequences, with approximately 17% found just once. There are 14 residues in the CDR3. Germline V gives CDR1 SGHVS, CDR2 FQNEAQ. J lost 5 bases, V lost 6 bases, and 6 bases had no gene match. This sample was taken from a study of response to subunit inactivated influenza vaccine. General study findings and limits: That few new T cells are recruited by each seasonal influenza vaccination was the authors' suggestion.

This specimen was PBMCs from blood, taken 5 to 6 days after vaccination. The source is a man aged 50-60 years who received an inactivated influenza vaccine. V gene TRBV7-8 combines with J gene TRBJ1-4, with 7 nucleotides matching TRBD1. In nucleotides, the CDR3 is TGTGCCAGCAGGGCCGGGACAGTGAATGAAAAACTGTTTTTT. Residues: CASRAGTVNEKLFF.